The rows below give T cell receptor beta chains drawn from one sample of a study of blood T cell repertoires in COVID-19. Sequencing used immunoSEQ multiplex PCR; TCRdb keeps in-frame clones, though not all of them. The table records roughly 260,000 clones, about 89% of them present only once. The sample taken for sequencing was peripheral blood. These receptors all stem from a man in his forties or fifties who had recovered from COVID-19. Each CDR3 is given with its conserved first and last residue. Fields, in order: J gene, V gene, clone size, D gene, CDR3 protein, CDR3 DNA. D genes are given only for firm matches. Clone size is given for some rows only: seen once, a few or many times, or a class if the clone is expanded.

>TRBJ2-3|TRBV2|.|.
CASSDGFRGGEDTQYF
TGTGCCAGCAGTGATGGGTTTCGAGGGGGGGAAGATACGCAGTATTTT
>TRBJ2-5|TRBV5-8|.|TRBD2
CASSSSGGGNSIQETQYF
TGTGCCAGCAGCTCCTCTGGGGGGGGGAACTCGATCCAAGAGACCCAGTACTTC
>TRBJ2-2|TRBV6-5|.|.
CASKQGFSGELFF
TGTGCCAGCAAGCAGGGGTTTAGCGGGGAGCTGTTTTTT
>TRBJ1-2|TRBV7-2|few|.
CASSFTGHYGYTF
TGTGCCAGCAGCTTCACAGGGCACTATGGCTACACCTTC
>TRBJ2-5|TRBV15|.|.
CATSRGDYQETQYF
TGTGCCACCAGCAGAGGAGATTACCAAGAGACCCAGTACTTC
>TRBJ2-1|TRBV14|once|.
CASSHVRGSSYNEQFF
TGTGCCAGCAGCCATGTAAGGGGTAGCTCCTACAATGAGCAGTTCTTC
>TRBJ2-5|TRBV5-1|once|TRBD2
CASKGLLAGQETQYF
TGCGCCAGCAAGGGGCTACTAGCGGGACAAGAGACCCAGTACTTC
>TRBJ2-4|TRBV5-1|.|.
CASSLGTSNIQYF
TGCGCCAGCAGCTTAGGGACTTCAAACATTCAGTACTTC
>TRBJ2-1|TRBV2|.|.
CASMTSSYNEQFF
TGTGCCAGCATGACGTCTAGCTACAATGAGCAGTTCTTC
>TRBJ1-1|TRBV7-8|.|TRBD1
CASSLEGGLNTEAFF
TGTGCCAGCAGCTTAGAAGGGGGCCTGAACACTGAAGCTTTCTTT